These 8 T cell receptor beta chains originate from one sample sequenced in a study of early T cells in non-severe SARS-CoV-2 infection. TCRdb redid the calling of the 5' RACE reads with MiXCR, one entry per CDR3 protein. There are about 67,000 distinct CDR3 sequences in the sample; under 14% occur only once, and 3% to 4% lies in the top ten. Sequencing was performed on whole blood. These receptors were collected from an adult who was a healthcare worker with PCR-confirmed SARS-CoV-2 infection or an uninfected control (not recorded which).

This clonotype was recorded at least ten times. The gene calls are TRBV29-1 and TRBJ2-5, with 9 bases aligning to TRBD1. V lost 8 bases and J lost 7; bases outside the gene matches: 8. CDR1 is SQVTM and CDR2 is ANQGSEA in the germline V gene. The CDR3 spans 12 residues. CDR3 protein: CSTRTGGRTQYF. The CDR3 DNA follows: TGCAGCACGCGCACAGGGGGCCGGACCCAGTACTTC.

This clonotype was counted at least ten times. The genes are TRBV6-1 and TRBJ2-6; tentatively, D is TRBD2 (6 bases). The CDR3 spans 14 residues. Trimming took 11 bases from V and 0 from J, leaving 11 bases between them. From germline, CDR1 is MNHNS and CDR2 SASEGT. As DNA, the CDR3 is TGTGCCGTACAGGACTACTCTGGGGCCAACGTCCTGACTTTC. This gives the protein CAVQDYSGANVLTF.

This clonotype was recorded at least ten times. The rearrangement joins TRBV3-1 to TRBJ2-3; D might be TRBD2 (5 bases). This CDR3 has 14 amino acids. Trimming pared 4 bases from V and 5 bases from J, leaving 13 bases between. The V gene's germline CDR1 is LGHDT and CDR2 YNNKEL (reference sequence). The CDR3 here is CASSRASRGDTQYF. The CDR3 DNA reads as TGTGCCAGCAGCCGGGCTAGCCGGGGAGATACGCAGTATTTT.

This clonotype was seen at least ten times. The rearrangement uses TRBV19 and TRBJ1-4; D is uncertain. V shed 5 bases and J shed 3 bases, with 10 bases lying between them. This CDR3 spans 14 amino acids. Germline-derived CDR1 and CDR2 are LNHDA and SQIVND (reference sequence). The CDR3 region is CASSLAIANEKLFF. The CDR3, as DNA: TGTGCCAGTAGTCTAGCGATCGCTAATGAAAAACTGTTTTTT.

There are a few counts of this clonotype. The V call is TRBV9, the J call TRBJ1-5; D is unclear. Germline values: CDR1 SGDLS, CDR2 YYNGEE. Trimming removed 4 bases at V and 4 bases at J, with 15 bases between. The CDR3 is made up of 15 amino acids. The CDR3 loop reads CASSSDPGLNQPQHF. In nucleotides, the CDR3 is TGTGCCAGCAGCTCGGATCCGGGCCTTAATCAGCCCCAGCATTTT.

This clonotype was seen repeatedly, ten times or more. The rearrangement joins TRBV5-1 to TRBJ2-3, with 7 nucleotides matching TRBD1. CDR3 length: 15 amino acids. In germline, CDR1 is SGHRS, CDR2 YFSETQ. V was clipped by 4 bases and J by 0 bases; unmatched bases: 5. CDR3 nucleotide sequence: TGCGCCAGCAGCGGGACAGACCCTAGCACAGATACGCAGTATTTT. Translating it yields CASSGTDPSTDTQYF.

The chain uses TRBV7-9 and TRBJ2-2; possibly TRBD1 for D (5 bases). Germline loops: CDR1 SEHNR, CDR2 FQNEAQ (reference sequence). V was pared by 2 bases and J by 3 bases, with 10 bases between. This CDR3 has 15 residues. The CDR3 protein is CASSLQDTYTGELFF. CDR3 bases: TGTGCCAGCAGCTTACAGGACACCTACACCGGGGAGCTGTTTTTT.

This clonotype has at least ten counts. The V call is TRBV10-3, the J call TRBJ2-1; tentatively, D is TRBD1 (6 bases). Germline V gene sequence: CDR1 ENHRY, CDR2 SYGVKD. V was trimmed by 6 bases and J by 4 bases, leaving 7 bases between them. The CDR3 is 12 residues long. CDR3 protein: CAISGTYNEQFF. CDR3 in DNA: TGTGCCATCAGCGGGACATACAATGAGCAGTTCTTC.